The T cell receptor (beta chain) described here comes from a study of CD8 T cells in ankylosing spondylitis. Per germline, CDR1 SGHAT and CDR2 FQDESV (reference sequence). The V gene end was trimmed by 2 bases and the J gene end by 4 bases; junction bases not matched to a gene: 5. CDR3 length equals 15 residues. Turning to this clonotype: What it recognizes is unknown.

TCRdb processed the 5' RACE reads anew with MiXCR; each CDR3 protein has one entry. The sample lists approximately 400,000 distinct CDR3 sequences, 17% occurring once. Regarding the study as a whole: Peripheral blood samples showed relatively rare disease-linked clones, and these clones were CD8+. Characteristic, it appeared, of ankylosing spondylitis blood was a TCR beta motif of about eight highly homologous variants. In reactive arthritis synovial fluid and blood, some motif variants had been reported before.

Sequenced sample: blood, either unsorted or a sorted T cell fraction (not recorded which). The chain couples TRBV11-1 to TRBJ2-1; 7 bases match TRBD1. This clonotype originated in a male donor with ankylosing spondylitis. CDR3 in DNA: TGTGCCAGCAGCTTAAACCAGGGGGTGTACAATGAGCAGTTCTTC. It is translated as CASSLNQGVYNEQFF.